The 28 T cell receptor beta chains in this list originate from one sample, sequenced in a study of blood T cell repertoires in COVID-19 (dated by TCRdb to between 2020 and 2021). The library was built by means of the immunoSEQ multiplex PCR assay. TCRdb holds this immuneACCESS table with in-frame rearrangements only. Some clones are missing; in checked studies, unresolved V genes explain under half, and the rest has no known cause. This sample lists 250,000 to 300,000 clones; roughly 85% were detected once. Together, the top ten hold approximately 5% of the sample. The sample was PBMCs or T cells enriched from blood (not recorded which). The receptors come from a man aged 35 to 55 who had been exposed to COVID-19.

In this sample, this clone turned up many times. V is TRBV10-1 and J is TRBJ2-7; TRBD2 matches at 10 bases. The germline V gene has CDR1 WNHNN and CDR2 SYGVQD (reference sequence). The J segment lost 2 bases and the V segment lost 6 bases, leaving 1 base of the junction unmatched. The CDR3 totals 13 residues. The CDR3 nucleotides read TGCGCCAGCAGCCTAGCGGGGGCCTACGAGCAGTACTTC. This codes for CASSLAGAYEQYF.

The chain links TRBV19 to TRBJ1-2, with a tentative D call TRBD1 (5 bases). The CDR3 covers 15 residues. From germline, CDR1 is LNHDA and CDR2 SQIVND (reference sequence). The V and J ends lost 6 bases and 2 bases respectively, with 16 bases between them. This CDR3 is CASSLNPQGNYGYTF. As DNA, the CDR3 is TGTGCCAGTAGCCTGAACCCCCAGGGAAACTATGGCTACACCTTC.

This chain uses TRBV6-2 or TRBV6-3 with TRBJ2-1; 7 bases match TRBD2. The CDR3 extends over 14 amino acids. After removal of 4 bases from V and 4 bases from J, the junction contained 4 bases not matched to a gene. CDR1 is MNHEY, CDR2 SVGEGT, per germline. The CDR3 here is CASSWGGSYNEQFF. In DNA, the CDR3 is TGTGCCAGCAGTTGGGGCGGGAGTTACAATGAGCAGTTCTTC.

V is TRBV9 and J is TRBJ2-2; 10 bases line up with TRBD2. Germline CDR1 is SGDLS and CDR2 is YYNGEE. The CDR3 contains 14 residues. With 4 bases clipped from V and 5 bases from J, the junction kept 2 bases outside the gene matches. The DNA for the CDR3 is TGTGCCAGCAGCCGAGCGGGAGGGACCGGGGAGCTGTTTTTT. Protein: CASSRAGGTGELFF.

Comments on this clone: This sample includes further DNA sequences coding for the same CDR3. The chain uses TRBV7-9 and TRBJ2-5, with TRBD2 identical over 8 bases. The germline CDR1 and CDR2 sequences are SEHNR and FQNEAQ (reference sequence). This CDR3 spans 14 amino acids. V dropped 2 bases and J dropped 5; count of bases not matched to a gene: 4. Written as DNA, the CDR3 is TGTGCCAGCAGCTTAACGGGAGGGCCCGAGACCCAGTACTTC. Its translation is CASSLTGGPETQYF. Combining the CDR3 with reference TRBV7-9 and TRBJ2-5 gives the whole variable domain DTGVSQNPRHKITKRGQNVTFRCDPISEHNRLYWYRQTLGQGPEFLTYFQNEAQLEKSRLLSDRFSAERPKGSFSTLEIQRTEQGDSAMYLCASSLTGGPETQYFGPGTRLLVL.

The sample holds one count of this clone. The CDR3 region has the DNA TGTGCCAGCTCACCCGGGGGGACCTACGAGCAGTACTTC. Residues: CASSPGGTYEQYF. The rearrangement joins TRBV18 to TRBJ2-7; 7 positions match TRBD2. This CDR3 region has 13 residues. Per germline, CDR1 KGHSH and CDR2 LQKENI. The trim removed 3 bases at V and 2 bases at J, leaving 1 base unmatched.

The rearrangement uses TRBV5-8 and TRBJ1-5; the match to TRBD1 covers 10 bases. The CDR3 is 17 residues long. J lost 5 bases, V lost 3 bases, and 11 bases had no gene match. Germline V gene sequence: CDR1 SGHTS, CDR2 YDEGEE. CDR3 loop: CASSYDRGPEGDQPQHF. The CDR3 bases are TGTGCCAGCAGCTACGACAGGGGGCCCGAGGGTGATCAGCCCCAGCATTTT.

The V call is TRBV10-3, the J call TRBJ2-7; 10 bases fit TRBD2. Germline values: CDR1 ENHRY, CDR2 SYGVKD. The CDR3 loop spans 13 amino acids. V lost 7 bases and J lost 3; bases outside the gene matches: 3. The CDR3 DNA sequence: TGTGCCATCAATAAGCGGGAGGGCTACGAGCAGTACTTC. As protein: CAINKREGYEQYF.

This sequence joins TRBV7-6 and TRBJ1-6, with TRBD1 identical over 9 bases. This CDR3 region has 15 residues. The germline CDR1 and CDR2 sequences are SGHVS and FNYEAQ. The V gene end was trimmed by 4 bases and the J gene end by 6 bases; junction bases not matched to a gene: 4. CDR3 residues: CASSWGTGRNSPLHF. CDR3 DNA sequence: TGTGCCAGCAGCTGGGGGACAGGGCGTAATTCACCCCTCCACTTT.

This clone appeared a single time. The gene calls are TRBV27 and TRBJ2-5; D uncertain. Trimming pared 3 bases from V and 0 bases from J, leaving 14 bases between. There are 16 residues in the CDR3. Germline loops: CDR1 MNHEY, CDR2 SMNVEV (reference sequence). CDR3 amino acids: CASSFNVETYQETQYF. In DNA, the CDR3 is TGTGCCAGCAGTTTCAACGTAGAGACATACCAAGAGACCCAGTACTTC.

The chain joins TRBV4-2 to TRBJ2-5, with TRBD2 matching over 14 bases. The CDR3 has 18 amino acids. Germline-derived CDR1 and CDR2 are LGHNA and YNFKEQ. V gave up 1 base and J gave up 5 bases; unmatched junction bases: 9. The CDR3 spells CASSQGTGTSGSGETQYF. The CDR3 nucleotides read TGTGCCAGCAGCCAAGGAACCGGGACTAGCGGGAGCGGGGAGACCCAGTACTTC.

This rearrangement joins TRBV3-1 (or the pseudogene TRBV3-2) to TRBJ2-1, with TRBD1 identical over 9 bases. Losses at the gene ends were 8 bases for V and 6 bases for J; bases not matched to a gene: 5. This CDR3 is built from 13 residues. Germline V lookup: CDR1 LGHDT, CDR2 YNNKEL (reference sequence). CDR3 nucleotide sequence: TGTGCCAGCTCGGGACAGGGAGGCAATGAGCAGTTCTTC. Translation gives CASSGQGGNEQFF.

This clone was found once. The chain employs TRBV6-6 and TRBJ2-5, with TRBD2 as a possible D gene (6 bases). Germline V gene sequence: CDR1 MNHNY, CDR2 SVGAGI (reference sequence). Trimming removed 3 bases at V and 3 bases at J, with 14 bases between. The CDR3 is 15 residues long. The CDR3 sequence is CASSYRRDLEETQYF. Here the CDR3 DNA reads TGTGCCAGCAGTTATCGGCGGGACCTGGAAGAGACCCAGTACTTC.

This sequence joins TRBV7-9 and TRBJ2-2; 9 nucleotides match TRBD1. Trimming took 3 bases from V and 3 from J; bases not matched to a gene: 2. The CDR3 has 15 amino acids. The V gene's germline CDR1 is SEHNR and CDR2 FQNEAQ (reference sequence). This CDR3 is CASSFRTGDTGELFF. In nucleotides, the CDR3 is TGTGCCAGCAGCTTCAGGACAGGGGACACCGGGGAGCTGTTTTTT.

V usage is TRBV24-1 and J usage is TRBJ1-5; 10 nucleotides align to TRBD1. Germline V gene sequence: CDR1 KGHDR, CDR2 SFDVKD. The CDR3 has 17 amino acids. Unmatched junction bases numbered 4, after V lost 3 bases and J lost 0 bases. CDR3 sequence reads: CATSDHGTGVSNQPQHF. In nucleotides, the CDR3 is TGTGCCACCAGTGATCACGGGACAGGGGTTAGCAATCAGCCCCAGCATTTT.

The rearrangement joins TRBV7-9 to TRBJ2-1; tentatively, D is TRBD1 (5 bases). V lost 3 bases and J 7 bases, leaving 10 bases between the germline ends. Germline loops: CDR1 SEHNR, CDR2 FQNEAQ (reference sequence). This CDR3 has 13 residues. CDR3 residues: CASSFRAGNEQFF. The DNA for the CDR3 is TGTGCCAGCAGCTTCAGGGCAGGGAATGAGCAGTTCTTC. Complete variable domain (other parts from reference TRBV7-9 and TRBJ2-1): DTGVSQNPRHKITKRGQNVTFRCDPISEHNRLYWYRQTLGQGPEFLTYFQNEAQLEKSRLLSDRFSAERPKGSFSTLEIQRTEQGDSAMYLCASSFRAGNEQFFGPGTRLTVL.

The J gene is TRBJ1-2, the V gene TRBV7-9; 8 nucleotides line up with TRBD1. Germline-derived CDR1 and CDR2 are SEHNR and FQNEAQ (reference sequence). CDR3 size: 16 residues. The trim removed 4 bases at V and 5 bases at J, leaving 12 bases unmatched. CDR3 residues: CASSSSWTGNKYGYTF. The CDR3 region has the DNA TGTGCCAGCAGCTCTAGTTGGACAGGGAATAAGTATGGCTACACCTTC.

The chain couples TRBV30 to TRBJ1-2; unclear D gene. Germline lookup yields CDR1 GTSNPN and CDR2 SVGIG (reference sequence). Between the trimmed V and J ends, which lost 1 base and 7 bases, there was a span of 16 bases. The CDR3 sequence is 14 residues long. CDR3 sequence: CAWSAIARSSGYTF. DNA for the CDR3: TGTGCCTGGAGTGCGATTGCGAGATCTAGTGGCTACACCTTC.

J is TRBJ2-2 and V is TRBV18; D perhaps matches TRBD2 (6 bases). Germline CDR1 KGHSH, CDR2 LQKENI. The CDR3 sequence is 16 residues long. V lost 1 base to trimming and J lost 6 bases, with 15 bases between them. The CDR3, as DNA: TGTGCCAGCTCACCACAGCGGGCAGGGATCGCCGGGGAGCTGTTTTTT. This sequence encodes CASSPQRAGIAGELFF.

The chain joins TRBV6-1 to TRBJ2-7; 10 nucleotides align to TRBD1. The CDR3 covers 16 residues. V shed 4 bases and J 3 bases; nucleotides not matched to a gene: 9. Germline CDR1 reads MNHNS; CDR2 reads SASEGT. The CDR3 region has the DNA TGTGCCAGCAGTGGTCCGGGACAGGGGTTAAGCTACGAGCAGTACTTC. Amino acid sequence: CASSGPGQGLSYEQYF.

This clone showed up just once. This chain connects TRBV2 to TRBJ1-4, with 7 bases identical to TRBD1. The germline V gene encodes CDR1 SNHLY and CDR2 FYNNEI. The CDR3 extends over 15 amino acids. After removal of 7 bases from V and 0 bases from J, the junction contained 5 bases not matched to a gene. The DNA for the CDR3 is TGTGCCAGCAAAAGGGACAGATCAACTAATGAAAAACTGTTTTTT. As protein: CASKRDRSTNEKLFF.

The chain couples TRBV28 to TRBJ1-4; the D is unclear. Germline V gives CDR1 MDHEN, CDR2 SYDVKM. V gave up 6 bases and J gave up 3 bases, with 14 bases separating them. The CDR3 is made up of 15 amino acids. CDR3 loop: CASSPRGKANEKLFF. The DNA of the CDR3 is TGTGCCAGCAGCCCCCGGGGAAAAGCTAATGAAAAACTGTTTTTT.

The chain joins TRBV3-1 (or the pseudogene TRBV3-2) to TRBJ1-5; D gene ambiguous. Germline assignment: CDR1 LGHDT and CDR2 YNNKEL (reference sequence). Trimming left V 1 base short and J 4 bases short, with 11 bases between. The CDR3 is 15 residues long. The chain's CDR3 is CASSQGTALNQPQHF. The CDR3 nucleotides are TGTGCCAGCAGCCAAGGAACAGCTTTAAATCAGCCCCAGCATTTT.

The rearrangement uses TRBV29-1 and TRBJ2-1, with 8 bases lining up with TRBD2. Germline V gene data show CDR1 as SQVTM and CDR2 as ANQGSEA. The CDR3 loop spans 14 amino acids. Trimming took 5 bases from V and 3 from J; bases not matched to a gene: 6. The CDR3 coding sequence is TGCAGCGTTCGGGGGGGGCGCGGCTACAATGAGCAGTTCTTC. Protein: CSVRGGRGYNEQFF.

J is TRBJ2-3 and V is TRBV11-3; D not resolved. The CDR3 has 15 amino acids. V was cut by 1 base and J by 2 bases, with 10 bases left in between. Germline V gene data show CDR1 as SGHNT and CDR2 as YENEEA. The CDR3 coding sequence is TGTGCCAGCAGCTTAGTGTCTAAATACACAGATACGCAGTATTTT. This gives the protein CASSLVSKYTDTQYF. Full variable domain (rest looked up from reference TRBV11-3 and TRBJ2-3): EAGVVQSPRYKIIEKKQPVAFWCNPISGHNTLYWYLQNLGQGPELLIRYENEEAVDDSQLPKDRFSAERLKGVDSTLKIQPAELGDSAVYLCASSLVSKYTDTQYFGPGTRLTVL.

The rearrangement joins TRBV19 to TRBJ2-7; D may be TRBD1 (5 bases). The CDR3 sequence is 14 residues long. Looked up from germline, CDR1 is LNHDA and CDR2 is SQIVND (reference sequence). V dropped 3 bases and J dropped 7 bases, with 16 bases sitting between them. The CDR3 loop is CASSIQGGGSEQYF. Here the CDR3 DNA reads TGTGCCAGTAGTATTCAGGGTGGTGGCTCGGAGCAGTACTTC.

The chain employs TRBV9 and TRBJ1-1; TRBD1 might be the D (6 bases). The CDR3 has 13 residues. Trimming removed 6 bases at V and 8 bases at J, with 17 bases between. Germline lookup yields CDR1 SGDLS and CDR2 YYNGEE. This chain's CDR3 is CASTAREGTEAFF. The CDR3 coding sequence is TGTGCCAGCACCGCAAGGGAGGGGACAGAAGCTTTCTTT.

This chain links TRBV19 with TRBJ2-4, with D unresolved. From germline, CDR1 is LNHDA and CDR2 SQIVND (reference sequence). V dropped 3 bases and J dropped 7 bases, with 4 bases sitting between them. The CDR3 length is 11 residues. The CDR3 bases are TGTGCCAGTAGTATCGGGAACATTCAGTACTTC. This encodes CASSIGNIQYF.